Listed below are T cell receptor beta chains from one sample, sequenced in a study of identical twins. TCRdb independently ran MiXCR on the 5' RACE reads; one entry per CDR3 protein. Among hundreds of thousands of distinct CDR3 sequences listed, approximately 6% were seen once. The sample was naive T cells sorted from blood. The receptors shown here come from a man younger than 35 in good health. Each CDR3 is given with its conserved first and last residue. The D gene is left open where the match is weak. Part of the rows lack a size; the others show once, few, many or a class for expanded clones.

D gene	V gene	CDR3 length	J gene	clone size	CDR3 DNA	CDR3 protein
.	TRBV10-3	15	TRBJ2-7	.	TGTGCCATCAGTGACGGTAGCGGATACTCCTACGAGCAGTACTTC	CAISDGSGYSYEQYF
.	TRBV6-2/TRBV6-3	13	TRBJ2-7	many	TGTGCCAGCAAGGGCGGTAGGCCCTACGAGCAGTACTTC	CASKGGRPYEQYF
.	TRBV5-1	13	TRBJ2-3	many	TGCGCCAGCAAGGAGGGAAACACAGATACGCAGTATTTT	CASKEGNTDTQYF
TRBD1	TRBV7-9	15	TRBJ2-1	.	TGTGCCAGCAGCTTAGAGGGGGCCGCCTACAATGAGCAGTTCTTC	CASSLEGAAYNEQFF
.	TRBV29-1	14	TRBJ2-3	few	TGCAGCGTTGTAGCGGTCGCTAGCACAGATACGCAGTATTTT	CSVVAVASTDTQYF
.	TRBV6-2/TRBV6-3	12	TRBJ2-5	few	TGTGCCAGCAGGCGCGAGGTGGGGACCCAGTACTTC	CASRREVGTQYF
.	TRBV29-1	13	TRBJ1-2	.	TGCAGCGTTGGTGACGGGGTTTTTGTAGGCTACACCTTC	CSVGDGVFVGYTF
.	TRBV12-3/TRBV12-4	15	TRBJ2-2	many	TGTGCCAGCAGTTTTGGCCAGGGGAACACCGGGGAGCTGTTTTTT	CASSFGQGNTGELFF
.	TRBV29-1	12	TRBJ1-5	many	TGCAGCGTTACGGTGGGCAATCAGCCCCAGCATTTT	CSVTVGNQPQHF
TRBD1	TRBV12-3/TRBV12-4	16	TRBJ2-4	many	TGTGCCAGCAGTATAGGGGACAGGGTGGCCAAAAACATTCAGTACTTC	CASSIGDRVAKNIQYF
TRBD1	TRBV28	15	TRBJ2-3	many	TGTGCCAGCAGCCTATCTAAACTGGACAGGGATACGCAGTATTTT	CASSLSKLDRDTQYF
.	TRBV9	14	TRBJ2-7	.	TGTGCCAGCAGCGGTACAGACGGAAGTAACGAGCAGTACTTC	CASSGTDGSNEQYF
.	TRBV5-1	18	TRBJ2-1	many	TGCGCCAGCAGCCCACCCCCGGGTAGCCGGAGCTCCTACAATGAGCAGTTCTTC	CASSPPPGSRSSYNEQFF
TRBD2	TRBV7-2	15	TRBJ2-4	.	TGTGCCAGCAGCTTAGTGGGGACTAGCGGTTCCCCAGGTAGCTTC	CASSLVGTSGSPGSF
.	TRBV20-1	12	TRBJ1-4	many	TGCAGTGCTGCACAGGGTAGGGAAAAACTGTTTTTT	CSAAQGREKLFF
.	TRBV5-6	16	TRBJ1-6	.	TGTGCCAGCAACTTGGCGTTCATTTATGATAATTCACCCCTCCACTTT	CASNLAFIYDNSPLHF
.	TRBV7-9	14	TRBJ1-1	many	TGTGCCAGCAGCTGGTCGACAGGTAGCACTGAAGCTTTCTTT	CASSWSTGSTEAFF
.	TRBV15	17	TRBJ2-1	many	TGTGCCACCAGCAGAGATCCCTGGCGGGACGGAATCAATGAGCAGTTCTTC	CATSRDPWRDGINEQFF
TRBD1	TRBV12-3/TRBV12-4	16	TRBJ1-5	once	TGTGCCAGCAGACCTACGGGACAGGGTGGCAATCAGCCCCAGCATTTT	CASRPTGQGGNQPQHF
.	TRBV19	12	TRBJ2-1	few	TGTGCCAGTAGTTGGACAAACAATGAGCAGTTCTTC	CASSWTNNEQFF
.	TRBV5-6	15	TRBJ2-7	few	TGTGCTACAGGCATTAGGACTGCTCACTCCTACGAGCAGTACTTC	CATGIRTAHSYEQYF
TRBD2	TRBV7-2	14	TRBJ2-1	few	TGTGCCAGCACCCTTAGCGGGAGGTACAATGAGCAGTTCTTC	CASTLSGRYNEQFF
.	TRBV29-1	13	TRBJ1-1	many	TGCAGCGTTGTTAGGGCCCTGAACACTGAAGCTTTCTTT	CSVVRALNTEAFF
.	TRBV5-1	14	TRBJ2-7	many	TGCGCCAGCAGCTTGAGGGCCAGGTCCGACGAGCAGTACTTC	CASSLRARSDEQYF
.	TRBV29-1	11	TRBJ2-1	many	TGCAGCGTTCGACTCAATGGTGAGCAGTTCTTC	CSVRLNGEQFF
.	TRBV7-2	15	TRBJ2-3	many	TGTGCCAGCAGCTTAACCCCTCCACTAGAGGATACGCAGTATTTT	CASSLTPPLEDTQYF
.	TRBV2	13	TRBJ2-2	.	TGTGCCAGCAGTGAAGAGCAGTCCGGGGAGCTGTTTTTT	CASSEEQSGELFF
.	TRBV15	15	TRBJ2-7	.	TGTGCCACCAGCAGAGATGACCCGGGTTTTGGCGAGCAGTACTTC	CATSRDDPGFGEQYF
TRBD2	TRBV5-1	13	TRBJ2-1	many	TGCGCCTCCGGGACTAGCGAATACAATGAGCAGTTCTTC	CASGTSEYNEQFF
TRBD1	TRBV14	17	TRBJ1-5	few	TGTGCCAGCGGGGACAGGACGTCGGAGGCTAGCAATCAGCCCCAGCATTTT	CASGDRTSEASNQPQHF
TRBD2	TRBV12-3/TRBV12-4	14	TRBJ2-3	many	TGTGCCAGCAACCCTAGCGGGGGCACAGATACGCAGTATTTT	CASNPSGGTDTQYF
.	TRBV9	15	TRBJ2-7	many	TGTGCCAGCAGCGCAACAGGGTTCAGCTCCTACGAGCAGTACTTC	CASSATGFSSYEQYF
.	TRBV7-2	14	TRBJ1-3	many	TGTGCCAGCAGCTTAGCGAACGGTGGAAACACCATATATTTT	CASSLANGGNTIYF
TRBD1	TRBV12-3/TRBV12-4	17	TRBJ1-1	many	TGTGCCAGCAGTTTAGCGGGACAGGGGAGATTGGCCACTGAAGCTTTCTTT	CASSLAGQGRLATEAFF
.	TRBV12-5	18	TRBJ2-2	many	TGTGCTAGTGGTTCCCACTGGGCGAACCCAGCCAACACCGGGGAGCTGTTTTTT	CASGSHWANPANTGELFF
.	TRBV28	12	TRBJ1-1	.	TGTGCCAGCAGTCAGACAGGCTCACAAGCTTTCTTT	CASSQTGSQAFF
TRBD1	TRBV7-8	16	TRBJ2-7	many	TGTGCCAGCAGCTCACCGACAGGGGTAAACCCCTACGAGCAGTACTTC	CASSSPTGVNPYEQYF
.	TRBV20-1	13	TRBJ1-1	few	TGCAGTGCTAGATTGGGGGTGAACACTGAAGCTTTCTTT	CSARLGVNTEAFF
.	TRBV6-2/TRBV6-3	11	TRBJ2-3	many	TGTGCCAGCAGGAAGGAGCATACGCAGTATTTT	CASRKEHTQYF
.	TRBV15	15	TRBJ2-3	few	TGTGCCACCAGCCAAGGGCTCCCCCTCACAGATACGCAGTATTTT	CATSQGLPLTDTQYF
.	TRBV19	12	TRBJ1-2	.	TGTGCCAGTACGACAGGTCTCTATGGCTACACCTTC	CASTTGLYGYTF
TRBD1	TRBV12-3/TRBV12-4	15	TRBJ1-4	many	TGTGCCAGCAGCCCAGACAGGGTTGATAATGAAAAACTGTTTTTT	CASSPDRVDNEKLFF
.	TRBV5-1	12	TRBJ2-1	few	TGCGCCAGCAGCTTTCGGAGGGATGAGCAGTTCTTC	CASSFRRDEQFF
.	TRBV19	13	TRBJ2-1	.	TGTGCCAGTAGTATGGGCCTAGGGGCTGAGCAGTTCTTC	CASSMGLGAEQFF